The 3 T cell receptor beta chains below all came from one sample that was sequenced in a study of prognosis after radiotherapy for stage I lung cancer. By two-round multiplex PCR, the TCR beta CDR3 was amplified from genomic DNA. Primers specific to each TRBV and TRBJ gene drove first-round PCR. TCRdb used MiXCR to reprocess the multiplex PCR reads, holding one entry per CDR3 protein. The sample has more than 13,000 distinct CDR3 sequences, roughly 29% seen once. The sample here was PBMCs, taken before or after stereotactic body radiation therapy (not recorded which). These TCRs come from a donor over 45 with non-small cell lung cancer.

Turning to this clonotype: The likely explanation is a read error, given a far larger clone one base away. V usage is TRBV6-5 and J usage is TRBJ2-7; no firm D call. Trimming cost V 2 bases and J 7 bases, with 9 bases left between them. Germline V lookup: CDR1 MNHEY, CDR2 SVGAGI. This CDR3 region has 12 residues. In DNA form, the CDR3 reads TGTGCCAGCAGTTACGGTGGGGAAGAGCAGTACTTC. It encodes CASSYGGEEQYF.

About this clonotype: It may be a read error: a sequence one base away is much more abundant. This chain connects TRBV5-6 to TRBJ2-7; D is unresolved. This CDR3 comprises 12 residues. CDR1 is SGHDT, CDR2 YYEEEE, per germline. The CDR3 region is CASSTATYEHYF. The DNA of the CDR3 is TGTGCCAGCAGCACAGCTACCTACGAGCACTACTTC.

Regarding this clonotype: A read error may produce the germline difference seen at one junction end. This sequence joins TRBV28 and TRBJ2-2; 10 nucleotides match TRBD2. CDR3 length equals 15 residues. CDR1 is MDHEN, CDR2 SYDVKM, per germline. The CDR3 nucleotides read TGTGCCAGCGGACTAGCGGAGTCGAACACCTGGGAGCTGTTTTTT. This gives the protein CASGLAESNTWELFF.